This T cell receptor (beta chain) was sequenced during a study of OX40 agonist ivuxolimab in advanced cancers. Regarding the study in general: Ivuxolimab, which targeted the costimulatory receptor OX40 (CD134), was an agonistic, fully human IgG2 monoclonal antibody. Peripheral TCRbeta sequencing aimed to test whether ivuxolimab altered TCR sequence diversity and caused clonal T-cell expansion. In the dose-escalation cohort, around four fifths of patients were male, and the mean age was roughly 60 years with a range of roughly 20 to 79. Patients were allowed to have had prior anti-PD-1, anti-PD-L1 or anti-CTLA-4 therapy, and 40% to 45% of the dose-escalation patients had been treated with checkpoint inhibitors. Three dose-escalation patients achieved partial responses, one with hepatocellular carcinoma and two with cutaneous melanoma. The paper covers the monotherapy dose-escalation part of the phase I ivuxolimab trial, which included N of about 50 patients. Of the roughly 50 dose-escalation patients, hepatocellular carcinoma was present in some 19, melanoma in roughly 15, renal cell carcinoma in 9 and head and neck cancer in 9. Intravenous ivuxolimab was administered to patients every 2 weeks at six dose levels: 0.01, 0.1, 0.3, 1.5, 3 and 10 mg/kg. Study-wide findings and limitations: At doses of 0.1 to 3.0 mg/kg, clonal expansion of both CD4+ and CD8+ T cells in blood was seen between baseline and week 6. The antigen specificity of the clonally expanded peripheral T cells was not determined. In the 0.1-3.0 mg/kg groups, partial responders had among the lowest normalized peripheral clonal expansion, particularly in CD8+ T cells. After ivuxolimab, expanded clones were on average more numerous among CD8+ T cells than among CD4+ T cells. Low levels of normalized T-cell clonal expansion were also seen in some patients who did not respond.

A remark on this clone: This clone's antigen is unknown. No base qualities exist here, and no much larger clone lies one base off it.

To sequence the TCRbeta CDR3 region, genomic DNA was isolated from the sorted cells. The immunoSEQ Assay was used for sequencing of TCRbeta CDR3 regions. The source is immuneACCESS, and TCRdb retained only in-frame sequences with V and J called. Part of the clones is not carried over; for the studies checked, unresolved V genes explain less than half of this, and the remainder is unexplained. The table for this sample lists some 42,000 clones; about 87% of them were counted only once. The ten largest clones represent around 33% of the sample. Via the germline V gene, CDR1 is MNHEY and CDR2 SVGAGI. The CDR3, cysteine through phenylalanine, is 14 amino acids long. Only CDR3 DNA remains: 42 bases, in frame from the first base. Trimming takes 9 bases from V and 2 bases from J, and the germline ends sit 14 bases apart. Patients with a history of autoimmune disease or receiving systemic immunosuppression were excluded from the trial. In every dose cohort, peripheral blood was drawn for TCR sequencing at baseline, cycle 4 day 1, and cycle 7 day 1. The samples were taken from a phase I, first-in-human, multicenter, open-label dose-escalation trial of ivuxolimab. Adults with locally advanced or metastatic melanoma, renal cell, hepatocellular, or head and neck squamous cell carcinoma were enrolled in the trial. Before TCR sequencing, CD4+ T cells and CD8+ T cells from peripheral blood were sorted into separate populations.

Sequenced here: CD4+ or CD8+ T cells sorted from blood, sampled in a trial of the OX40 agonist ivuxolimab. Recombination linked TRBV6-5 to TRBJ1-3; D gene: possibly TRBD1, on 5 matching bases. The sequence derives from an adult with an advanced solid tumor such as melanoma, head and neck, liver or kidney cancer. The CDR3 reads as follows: CASEGYGTGNTIYF. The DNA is TGTGCCAGTGAGGGGTACGGTACTGGAAACACCATATATTTT.